Following are 7 T cell receptor beta chains from one sample sequenced in a study of T cell responses to AZD1222 COVID-19 vaccine. The method was immunoSEQ multiplex PCR; TCRdb's version includes in-frame clones alone and lacks a portion of them. There are some 100,000 clones in the sample; 88% occur only once, and about 1.8% lies in the top ten. The sample here was peripheral blood, taken on day 0 of AZD1222 vaccination. The origin of the receptors is an adult in good health.

The V and J genes are TRBV18 and TRBJ1-5; possibly TRBD1 for D (5 bases). V gave up 3 bases and J gave up 0 bases, with 15 bases separating them. CDR3 length: 17 amino acids. The germline V gene has CDR1 KGHSH and CDR2 LQKENI. The CDR3 loop is CASSPPGPRFSNQPQHF. DNA of the CDR3: TGTGCCAGCTCACCGCCGGGACCCCGGTTTAGCAATCAGCCCCAGCATTTT.

The rearrangement joins TRBV4-3 to TRBJ1-6, with D maybe TRBD1 (5 bases). V lost 1 base to trimming and J lost 7 bases, with 11 bases between them. The CDR3 loop spans 15 amino acids. Germline V gene sequence: CDR1 LGHNA, CDR2 YSLEER. The CDR3, as DNA: TGCGCCAGCAGCCAAGCGGCGAGGGGAAATTCACCCCTCCACTTT. This translates into CASSQAARGNSPLHF.

The chain uses TRBV4-3 and TRBJ1-6; D gene uncertain. V was pared by 0 bases and J by 1 base, with 4 bases between. Germline CDR1 reads LGHNA; CDR2 reads YSLEER. The CDR3 has 15 residues. The CDR3 here is CASSQERSYNSPLHF. CDR3 DNA sequence: TGCGCCAGCAGCCAAGAAAGGTCCTATAATTCACCCCTCCACTTT.

This sequence joins TRBV6-5 and TRBJ1-1; the D is unclear. The CDR3 extends over 13 amino acids. Trimming took off 7 bases at V and 3 bases at J, with 12 bases between the two ends. CDR1 and CDR2 (germline): MNHEY, SVGAGI. For the CDR3, the DNA is TGTGCCAGCACCCATGGGCACGACACTGAAGCTTTCTTT. It encodes CASTHGHDTEAFF.

The genes are TRBV4-2 and TRBJ1-3, with D unclear. Germline CDR1 is LGHNA and CDR2 is YNFKEQ. This CDR3 has 16 amino acids. Trimming stripped 2 bases from V and 3 bases from J, with 14 bases between. For the CDR3, the DNA is TGTGCCAGCAGCCAAAGTCTCGCGGATTATGGAAACACCATATATTTT. This gives the protein CASSQSLADYGNTIYF.

The CDR3 loop is CASSPPRRGDSYEQYF. The CDR3 DNA is TGTGCCAGCAGCCCGCCCCGTCGGGGAGACTCCTACGAGCAGTACTTC. The chain joins TRBV5-6 to TRBJ2-7; tentative D call: TRBD2 (5 bases). Germline V gives CDR1 SGHDT, CDR2 YYEEEE. V dropped 4 bases and J dropped 0 bases, with 17 bases sitting between them. The CDR3 contains 16 residues. The entire variable domain, with the rest obtained from reference TRBV5-6 and TRBJ2-7, is as follows: DAGVTQSPTHLIKTRGQQVTLRCSPKSGHDTVSWYQQALGQGPQFIFQYYEEEERQRGNFPDRFSGHQFPNYSSELNVNALLLGDSALYLCASSPPRRGDSYEQYFGPGTRLTVT.

This chain uses TRBV30 with TRBJ1-2, with D possibly matching TRBD1 (5 bases). Germline CDR1 and CDR2: GTSNPN and SVGIG (reference sequence). The CDR3 loop spans 13 amino acids. V dropped 4 bases and J dropped 5 bases, with 14 bases sitting between them. DNA for the CDR3: TGTGCCTGGAACGGAGCAGGGCGGTATGGCTACACCTTC. Amino acid sequence: CAWNGAGRYGYTF.